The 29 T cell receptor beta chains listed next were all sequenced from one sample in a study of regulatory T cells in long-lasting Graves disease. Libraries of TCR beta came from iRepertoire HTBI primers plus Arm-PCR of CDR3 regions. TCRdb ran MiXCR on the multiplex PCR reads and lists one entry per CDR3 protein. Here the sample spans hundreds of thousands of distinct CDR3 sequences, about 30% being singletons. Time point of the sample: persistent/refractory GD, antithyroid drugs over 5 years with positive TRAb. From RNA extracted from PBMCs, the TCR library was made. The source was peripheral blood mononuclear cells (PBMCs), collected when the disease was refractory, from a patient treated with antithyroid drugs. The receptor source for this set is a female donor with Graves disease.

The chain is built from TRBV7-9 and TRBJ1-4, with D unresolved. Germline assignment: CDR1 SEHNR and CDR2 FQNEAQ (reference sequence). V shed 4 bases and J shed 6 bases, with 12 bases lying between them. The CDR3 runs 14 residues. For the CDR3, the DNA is TGTGCCAGCAGCTACTGGGGAGATGATGAAAAACTGTTTTTT. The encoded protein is CASSYWGDDEKLFF. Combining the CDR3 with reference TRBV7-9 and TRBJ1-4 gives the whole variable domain DTGVSQNPRHKITKRGQNVTFRCDPISEHNRLYWYRQTLGQGPEFLTYFQNEAQLEKSRLLSDRFSAERPKGSFSTLEIQRTEQGDSAMYLCASSYWGDDEKLFFGSGTQLSVL.

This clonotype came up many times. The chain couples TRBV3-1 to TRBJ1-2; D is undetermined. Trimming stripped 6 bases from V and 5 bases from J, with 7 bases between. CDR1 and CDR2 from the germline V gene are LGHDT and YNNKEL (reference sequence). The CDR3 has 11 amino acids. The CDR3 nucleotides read TGTGCCAGCAGTCAAAGTTATGGCTACACCTTC. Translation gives CASSQSYGYTF.

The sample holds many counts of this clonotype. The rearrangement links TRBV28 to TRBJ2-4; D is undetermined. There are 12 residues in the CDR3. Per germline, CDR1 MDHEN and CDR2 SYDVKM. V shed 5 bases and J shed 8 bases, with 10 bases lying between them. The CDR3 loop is CASSPSRDIQYF. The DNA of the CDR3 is TGTGCCAGCAGTCCGTCAAGGGACATTCAGTACTTC.

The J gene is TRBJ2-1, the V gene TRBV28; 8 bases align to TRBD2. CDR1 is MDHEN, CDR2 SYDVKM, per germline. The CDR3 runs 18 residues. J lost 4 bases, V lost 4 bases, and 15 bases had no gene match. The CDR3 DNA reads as TGTGCCAGCAGTTACCTTACCGGGACTAGGCTGAGATACAATGAGCAGTTCTTC. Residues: CASSYLTGTRLRYNEQFF.

CDR3 amino acids: CASSLTGTRETQYF. CDR3 sequence (DNA): TGTGCCAGCAGCTTGACAGGGACGAGGGAGACCCAGTACTTC. This rearrangement joins TRBV5-5 to TRBJ2-5; D is perhaps TRBD1 (6 bases). From germline, CDR1 is SGHKS and CDR2 YYEKEE (reference sequence). The CDR3 loop spans 14 amino acids. V lost 1 base and J 5 bases, leaving 12 bases between the germline ends.

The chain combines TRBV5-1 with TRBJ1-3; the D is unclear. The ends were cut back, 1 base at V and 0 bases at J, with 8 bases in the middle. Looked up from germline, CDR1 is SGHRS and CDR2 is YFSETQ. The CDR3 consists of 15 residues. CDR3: CASSLWADSGNTIYF. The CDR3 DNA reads TGCGCCAGCAGCTTGTGGGCAGACTCTGGAAACACCATATATTTT.

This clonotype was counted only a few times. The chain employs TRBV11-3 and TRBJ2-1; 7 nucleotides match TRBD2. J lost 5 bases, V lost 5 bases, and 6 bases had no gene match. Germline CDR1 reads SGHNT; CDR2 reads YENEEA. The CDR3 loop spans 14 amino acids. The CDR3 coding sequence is TGTGCCAGCAGCGTCGGACTAGTCCACAATGAGCAGTTCTTC. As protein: CASSVGLVHNEQFF.

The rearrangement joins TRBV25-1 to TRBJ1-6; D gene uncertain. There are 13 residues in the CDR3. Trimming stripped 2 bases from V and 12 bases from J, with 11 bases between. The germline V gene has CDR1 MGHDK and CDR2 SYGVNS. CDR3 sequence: CASSEPTSEPLHF. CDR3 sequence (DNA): TGTGCCAGCAGTGAACCTACTTCCGAACCCCTCCACTTT.

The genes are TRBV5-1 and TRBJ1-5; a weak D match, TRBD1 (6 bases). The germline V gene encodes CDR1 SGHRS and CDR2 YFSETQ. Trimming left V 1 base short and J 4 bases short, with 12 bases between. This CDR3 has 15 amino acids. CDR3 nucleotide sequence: TGCGCCAGCAGCTTGACAGGGCTCAATAATCAGCCCCAGCATTTT. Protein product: CASSLTGLNNQPQHF. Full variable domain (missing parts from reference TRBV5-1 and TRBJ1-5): KAGVTQTPRYLIKTRGQQVTLSCSPISGHRSVSWYQQTPGQGLQFLFEYFSETQRNKGNFPGRFSGRQFSNSRSEMNVSTLELGDSALYLCASSLTGLNNQPQHFGDGTRLSIL.

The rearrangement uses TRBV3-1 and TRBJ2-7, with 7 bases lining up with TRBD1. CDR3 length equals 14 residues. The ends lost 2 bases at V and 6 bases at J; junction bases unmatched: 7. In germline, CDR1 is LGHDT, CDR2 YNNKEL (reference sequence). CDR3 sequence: CASSQQGVVVEQYF. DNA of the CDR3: TGTGCCAGCAGCCAACAGGGGGTAGTAGTCGAGCAGTACTTC.

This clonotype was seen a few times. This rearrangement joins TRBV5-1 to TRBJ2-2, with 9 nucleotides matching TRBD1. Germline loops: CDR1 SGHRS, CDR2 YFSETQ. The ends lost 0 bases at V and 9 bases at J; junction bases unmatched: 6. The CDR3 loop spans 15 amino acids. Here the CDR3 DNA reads TGCGCCAGCAGCTTGGCCCGGGACAGGGCGAGGGAGCTGTTTTTT. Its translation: CASSLARDRARELFF.

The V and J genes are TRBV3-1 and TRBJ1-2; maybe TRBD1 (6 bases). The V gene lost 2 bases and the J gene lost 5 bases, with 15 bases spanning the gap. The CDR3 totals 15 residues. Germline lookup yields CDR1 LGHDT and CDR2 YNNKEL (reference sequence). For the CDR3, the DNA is TGTGCCAGCAGCCAATCCCAGGACAGCGAGTATGGCTACACCTTC. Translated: CASSQSQDSEYGYTF.

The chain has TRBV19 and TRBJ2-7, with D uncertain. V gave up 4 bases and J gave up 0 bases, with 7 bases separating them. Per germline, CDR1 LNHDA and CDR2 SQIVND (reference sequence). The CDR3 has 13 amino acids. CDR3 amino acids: CASSRVYSYEQYF. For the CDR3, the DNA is TGTGCCAGTAGTAGAGTGTACTCCTACGAGCAGTACTTC.

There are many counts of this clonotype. CDR3 coding DNA: TGTGCCAGCAGTGACCCGGGACCGAACACTGAAGCTTTCTTT. Amino acid sequence: CASSDPGPNTEAFF. This chain links TRBV6-1 with TRBJ1-1; D is perhaps TRBD1 (5 bases). Trimming removed 3 bases at V and 1 base at J, with 9 bases between. Germline values: CDR1 MNHNS, CDR2 SASEGT. This CDR3 comprises 14 residues.

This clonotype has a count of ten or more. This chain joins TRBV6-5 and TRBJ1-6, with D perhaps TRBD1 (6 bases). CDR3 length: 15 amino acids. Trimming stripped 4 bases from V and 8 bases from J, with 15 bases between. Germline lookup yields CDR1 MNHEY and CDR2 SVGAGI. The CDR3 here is CASSSPRDTYSPLHF. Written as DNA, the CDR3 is TGTGCCAGCAGTTCCCCCCGGGACACCTATTCACCCCTCCACTTT.

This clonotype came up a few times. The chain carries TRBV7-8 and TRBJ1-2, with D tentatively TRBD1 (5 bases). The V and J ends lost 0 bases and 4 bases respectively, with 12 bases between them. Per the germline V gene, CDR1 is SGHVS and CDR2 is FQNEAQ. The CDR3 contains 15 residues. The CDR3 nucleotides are TGTGCCAGCAGCTTAGCGTTGGAGACAGTCTATGGCTACACCTTC. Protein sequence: CASSLALETVYGYTF. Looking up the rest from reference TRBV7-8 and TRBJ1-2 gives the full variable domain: GAGVSQSPRYKVAKRGQDVALRCDPISGHVSLFWYQQALGQGPEFLTYFQNEAQLDKSGLPSDRFFAERPEGSVSTLKIQRTQQEDSAVYLCASSLALETVYGYTFGSGTRLTVV.

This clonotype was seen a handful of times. The CDR3 sequence: CSGSEVADLNYGYTF. CDR3 coding DNA: TGCAGTGGGTCGGAGGTGGCAGACCTTAACTATGGCTACACCTTC. This chain connects TRBV20-1 to TRBJ1-2, with D unresolved. Per germline, CDR1 DFQATT and CDR2 SNEGSKA (reference sequence). The CDR3 spans 15 residues. V dropped 7 bases and J dropped 1 base, with 19 bases sitting between them.

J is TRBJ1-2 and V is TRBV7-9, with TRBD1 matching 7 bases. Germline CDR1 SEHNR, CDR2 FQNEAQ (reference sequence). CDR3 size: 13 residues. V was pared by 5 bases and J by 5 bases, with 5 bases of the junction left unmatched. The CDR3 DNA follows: TGTGCCAGCAGCCGGGACAGTGGGTATGGCTACACCTTC. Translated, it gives CASSRDSGYGYTF.

In nucleotides, the CDR3 is TGTGCCAGCAGCCAAGTAGGTGAAAAACTGTTTTTT. Translating gives CASSQVGEKLFF. The rearrangement uses TRBV14 and TRBJ1-4; D remains unclear. Trimming shortened V by 1 base and J by 7 bases, and 4 bases separated the two germline ends. Germline V lookup: CDR1 SGHDN, CDR2 FVKESK. The CDR3 consists of 12 residues.

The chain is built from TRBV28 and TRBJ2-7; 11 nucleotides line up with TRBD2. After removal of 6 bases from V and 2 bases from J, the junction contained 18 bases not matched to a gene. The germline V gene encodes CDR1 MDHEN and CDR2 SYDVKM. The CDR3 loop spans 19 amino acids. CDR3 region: CASRGPGTSGDTITYEQYF. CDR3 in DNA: TGTGCCAGCAGGGGCCCCGGGACTAGCGGCGACACGATAACCTACGAGCAGTACTTC.

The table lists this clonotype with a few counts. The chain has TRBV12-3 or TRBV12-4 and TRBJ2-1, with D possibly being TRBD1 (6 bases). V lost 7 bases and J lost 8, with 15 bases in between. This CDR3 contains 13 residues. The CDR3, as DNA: TGTGCCAGCACCCTCGCAGGGGTCCATGAGCAGTTCTTC. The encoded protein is CASTLAGVHEQFF.

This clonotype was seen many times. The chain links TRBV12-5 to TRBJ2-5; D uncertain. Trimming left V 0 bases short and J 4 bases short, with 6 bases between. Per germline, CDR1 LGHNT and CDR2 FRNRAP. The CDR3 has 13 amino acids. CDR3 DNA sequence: TGTGCTAGTGGTTTGGTCGCCCTAGAGACCCAGTACTTC. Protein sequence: CASGLVALETQYF.

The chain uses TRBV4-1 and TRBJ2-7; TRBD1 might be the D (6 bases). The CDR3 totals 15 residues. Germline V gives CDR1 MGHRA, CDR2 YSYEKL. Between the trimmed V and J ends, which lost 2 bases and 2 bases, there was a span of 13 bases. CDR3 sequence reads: CASSQRSDSPYEQYF. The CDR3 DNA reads TGCGCCAGCAGCCAACGATCGGACAGTCCCTACGAGCAGTACTTC.

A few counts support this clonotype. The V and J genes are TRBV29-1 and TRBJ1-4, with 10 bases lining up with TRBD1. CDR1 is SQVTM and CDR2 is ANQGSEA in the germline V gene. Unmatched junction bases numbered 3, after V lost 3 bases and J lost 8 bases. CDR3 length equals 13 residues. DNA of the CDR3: TGCAGCGTTGAGACAGGGGGCACAGAAAAACTGTTTTTT. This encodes CSVETGGTEKLFF.

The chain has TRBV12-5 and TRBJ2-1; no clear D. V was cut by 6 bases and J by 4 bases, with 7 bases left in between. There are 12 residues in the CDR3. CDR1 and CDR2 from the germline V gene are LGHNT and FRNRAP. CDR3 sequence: CASGGYYNEQFF. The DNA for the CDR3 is TGTGCTAGTGGGGGATATTACAATGAGCAGTTCTTC.

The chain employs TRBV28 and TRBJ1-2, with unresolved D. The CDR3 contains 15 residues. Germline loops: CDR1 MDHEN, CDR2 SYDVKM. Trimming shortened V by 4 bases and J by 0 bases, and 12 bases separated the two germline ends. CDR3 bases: TGTGCCAGCAGTTACTCGATTGGTTCTAACTATGGCTACACCTTC. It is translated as CASSYSIGSNYGYTF.

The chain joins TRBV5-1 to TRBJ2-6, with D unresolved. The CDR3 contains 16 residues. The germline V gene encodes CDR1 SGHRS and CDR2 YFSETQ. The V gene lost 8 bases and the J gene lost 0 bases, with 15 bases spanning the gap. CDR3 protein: CASRLGFYSGANVLTF. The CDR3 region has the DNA TGCGCCAGTAGACTGGGGTTTTACTCTGGGGCCAACGTCCTGACTTTC.

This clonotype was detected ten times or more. The CDR3 DNA follows: TGTGCCAGCAGCTCGAACAGTAACACTGAAGCTTTCTTT. Protein: CASSSNSNTEAFF. The chain recombines TRBV7-9 with TRBJ1-1; D is uncertain. Germline V gives CDR1 SEHNR, CDR2 FQNEAQ (reference sequence). The V end was cut by 4 bases, the J end by 2 bases, with 8 bases between. This CDR3 spans 13 amino acids.

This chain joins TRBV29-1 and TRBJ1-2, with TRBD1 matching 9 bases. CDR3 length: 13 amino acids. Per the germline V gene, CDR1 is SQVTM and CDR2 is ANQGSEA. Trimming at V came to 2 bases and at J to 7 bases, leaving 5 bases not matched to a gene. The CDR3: CSVEKQGAGGYTF. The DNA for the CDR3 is TGCAGCGTTGAAAAACAGGGGGCGGGTGGCTACACCTTC.